Sequencing of this T cell receptor (beta chain) was carried out in a study of cytomegalovirus exposure and HLA in healthy donors. Study summary: About 79 million unique TCRs from HLA-typed donors were held in an early data release. Study outcomes and limitations: When the data were analyzed later, several of the most significant clusters appeared to be linked to common viral pathogens. When a later analysis was performed, an Asian-associated ancestry cluster reportedly had fewer N-insertions than the roughly 630-donor mean. Immune exposure was documented only through CMV serostatus.

Note on this clone: Its antigen is currently unknown.

Trimming removed 1 base at V and 3 bases at J, with 10 bases between. Germline V gene data show CDR1 as SGHTA and CDR2 as FQGNSA. The CDR3 spans 14 residues. Use of 60 Vbeta and 13 Jbeta primers characterized the PCR. Using immunoSEQ multiplex PCR, the repertoire was profiled, and TCRdb retains in-frame clones only, with some absent. The sample lists about 170,000 clones; approximately 67% were seen once. This clonotype originated in a man aged 40-49 years in good health and CMV-seronegative. Sequencing used PBMCs. This chain links TRBV7-2 with TRBJ2-7, with a weak D call TRBD1 (5 bases). As DNA, the CDR3 is TGTGCCAGCAGCTTAGGCAGGGTAGGCTACGAGCAGTACTTC. Its protein product is CASSLGRVGYEQYF.